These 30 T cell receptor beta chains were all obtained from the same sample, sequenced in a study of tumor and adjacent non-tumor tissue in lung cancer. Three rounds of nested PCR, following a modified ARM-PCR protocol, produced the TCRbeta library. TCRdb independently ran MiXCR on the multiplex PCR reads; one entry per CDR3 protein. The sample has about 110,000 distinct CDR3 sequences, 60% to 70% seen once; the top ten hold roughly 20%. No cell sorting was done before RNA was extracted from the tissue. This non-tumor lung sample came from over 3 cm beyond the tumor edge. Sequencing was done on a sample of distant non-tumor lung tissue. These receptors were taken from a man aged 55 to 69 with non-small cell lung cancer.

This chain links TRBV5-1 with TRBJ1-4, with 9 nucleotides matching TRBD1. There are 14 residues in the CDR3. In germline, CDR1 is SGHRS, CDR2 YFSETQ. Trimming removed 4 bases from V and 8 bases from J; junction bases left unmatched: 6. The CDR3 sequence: CASSVGQGGEKLFF. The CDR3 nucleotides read TGCGCCAGCAGCGTGGGACAGGGTGGCGAAAAACTGTTTTTT.

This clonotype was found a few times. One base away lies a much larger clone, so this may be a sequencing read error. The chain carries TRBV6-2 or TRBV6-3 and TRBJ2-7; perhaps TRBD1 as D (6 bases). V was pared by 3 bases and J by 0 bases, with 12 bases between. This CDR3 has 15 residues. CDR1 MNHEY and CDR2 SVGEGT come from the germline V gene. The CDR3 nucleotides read TGTGCCAGCAGTTATACCGGGACAAACTCCTACGAGCAGTACTTC. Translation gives CASSYTGTNSYEQYF.

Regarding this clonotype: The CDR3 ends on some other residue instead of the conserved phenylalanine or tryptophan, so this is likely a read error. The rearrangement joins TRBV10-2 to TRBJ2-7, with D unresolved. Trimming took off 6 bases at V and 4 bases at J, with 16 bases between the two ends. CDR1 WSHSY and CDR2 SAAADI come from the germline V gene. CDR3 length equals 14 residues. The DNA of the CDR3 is TGCGCCAGCAGAGCAACATGGGCACCATACGAGCAGTACATC. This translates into CASRATWAPYEQYI.

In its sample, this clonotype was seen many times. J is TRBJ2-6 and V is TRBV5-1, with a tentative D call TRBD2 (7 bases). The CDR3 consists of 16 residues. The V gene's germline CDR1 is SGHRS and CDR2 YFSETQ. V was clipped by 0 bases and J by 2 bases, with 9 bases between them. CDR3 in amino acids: CASSLAGGAGANVLTF. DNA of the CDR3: TGCGCCAGCAGCTTGGCGGGGGGCGCTGGGGCCAACGTCCTGACTTTC.

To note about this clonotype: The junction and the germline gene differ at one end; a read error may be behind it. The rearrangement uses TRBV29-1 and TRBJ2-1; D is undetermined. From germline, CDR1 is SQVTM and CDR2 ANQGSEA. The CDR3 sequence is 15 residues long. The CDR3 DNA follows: TGCAGCGTTGAAGTTAGACACAGCTCCTACAATGAGCAGTTTTTC. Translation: CSVEVRHSSYNEQFF.

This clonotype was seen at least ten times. The CDR3 region is CASSYAGAPDEKLFF. CDR3 nucleotide sequence: TGTGCCAGCAGTTACGCCGGGGCCCCGGATGAAAAACTGTTTTTT. The chain recombines TRBV6-5 with TRBJ1-4, with a weak D call TRBD1 (5 bases). The CDR3 totals 15 residues. V was pared by 2 bases and J by 6 bases, with 13 bases between. In germline, CDR1 is MNHEY, CDR2 SVGAGI.

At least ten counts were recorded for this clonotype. CDR3: CASRFSATEAFF. The CDR3 DNA reads TGTGCCAGCCGCTTCAGTGCCACTGAAGCTTTCTTT. The genes are TRBV6-5 and TRBJ1-1, with D uncertain. CDR1 MNHEY and CDR2 SVGAGI come from the germline V gene. CDR3 length: 12 amino acids. V gave up 8 bases and J gave up 4 bases, with 11 bases separating them.

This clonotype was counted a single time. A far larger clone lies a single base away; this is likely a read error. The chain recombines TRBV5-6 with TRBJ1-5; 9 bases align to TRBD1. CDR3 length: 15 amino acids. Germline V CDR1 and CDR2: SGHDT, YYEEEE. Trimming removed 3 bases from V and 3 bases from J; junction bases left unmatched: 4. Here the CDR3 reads CASSWGQGSNQPQHF. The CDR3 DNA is TGTGCCAGCAGCTGGGGACAGGGATCCAATCAGCCCCAGCATTTT.

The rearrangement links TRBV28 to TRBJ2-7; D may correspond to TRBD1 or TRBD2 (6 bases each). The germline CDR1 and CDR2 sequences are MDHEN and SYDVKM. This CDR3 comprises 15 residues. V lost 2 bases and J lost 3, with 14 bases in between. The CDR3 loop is CASSLVMAGHYEQYF. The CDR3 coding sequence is TGTGCCAGCAGTTTAGTCATGGCGGGACACTACGAGCAGTACTTC.

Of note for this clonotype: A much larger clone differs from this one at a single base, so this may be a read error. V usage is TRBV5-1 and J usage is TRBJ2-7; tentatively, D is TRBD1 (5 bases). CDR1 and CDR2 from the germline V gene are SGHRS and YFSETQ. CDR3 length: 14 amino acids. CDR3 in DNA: TGCACCAGCAGCTTGGGATGGGTAGGGGACGAGCAGTACTTC. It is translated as CTSSLGWVGDEQYF.

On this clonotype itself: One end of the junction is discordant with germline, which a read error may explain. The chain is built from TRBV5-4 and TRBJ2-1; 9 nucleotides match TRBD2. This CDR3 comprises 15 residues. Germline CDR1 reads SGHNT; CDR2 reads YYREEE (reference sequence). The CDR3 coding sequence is TGTGCCAGCAGGTGTATTAGCGGGAGAAACAATGGGCAGTTCTTC. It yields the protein CASRCISGRNNGQFF.

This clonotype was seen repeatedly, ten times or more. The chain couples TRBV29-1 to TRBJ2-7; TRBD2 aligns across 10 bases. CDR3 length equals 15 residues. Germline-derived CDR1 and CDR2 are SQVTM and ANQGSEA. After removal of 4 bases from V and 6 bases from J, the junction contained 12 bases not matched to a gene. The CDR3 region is CSVGLGMGLAFEQYF. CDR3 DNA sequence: TGCAGCGTTGGGCTTGGTATGGGACTAGCGTTCGAGCAGTACTTC.

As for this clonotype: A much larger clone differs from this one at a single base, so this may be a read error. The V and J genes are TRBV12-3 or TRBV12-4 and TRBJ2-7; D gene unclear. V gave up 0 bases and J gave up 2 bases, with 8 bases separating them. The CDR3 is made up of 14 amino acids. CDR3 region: CASSLADTAYEQYF. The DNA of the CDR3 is TGTGCCAGCAGTTTAGCTGACACAGCCTACGAGCAGTACTTC.

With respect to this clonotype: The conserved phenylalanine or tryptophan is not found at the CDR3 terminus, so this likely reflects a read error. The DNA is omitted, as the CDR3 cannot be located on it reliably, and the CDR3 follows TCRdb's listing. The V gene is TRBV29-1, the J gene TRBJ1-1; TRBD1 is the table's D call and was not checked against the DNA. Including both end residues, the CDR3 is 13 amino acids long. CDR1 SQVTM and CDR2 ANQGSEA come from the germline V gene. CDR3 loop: CSVGHQGAAQACL.

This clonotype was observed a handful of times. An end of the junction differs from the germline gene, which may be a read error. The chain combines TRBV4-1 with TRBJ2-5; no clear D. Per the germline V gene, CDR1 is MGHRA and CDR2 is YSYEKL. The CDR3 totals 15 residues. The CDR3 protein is CASSRENMDQETQYF. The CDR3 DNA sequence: TGCGCCAGCAGCAGAGAGAATATGGACCAAGAGACGCAGTACTTC.

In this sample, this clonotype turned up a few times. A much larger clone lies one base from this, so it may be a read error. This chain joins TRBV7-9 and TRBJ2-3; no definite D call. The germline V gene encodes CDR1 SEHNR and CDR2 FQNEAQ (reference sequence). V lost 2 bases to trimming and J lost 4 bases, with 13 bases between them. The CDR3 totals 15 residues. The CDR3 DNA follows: TGTGCCAGCAGCTTAAGGTCCACGGCCTCAGATACGCAGTATTTT. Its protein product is CASSLRSTASDTQYF.

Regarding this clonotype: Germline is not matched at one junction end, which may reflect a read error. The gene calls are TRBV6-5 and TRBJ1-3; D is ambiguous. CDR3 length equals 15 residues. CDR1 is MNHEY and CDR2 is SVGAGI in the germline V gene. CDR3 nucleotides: TGTGCCAGCAGATACTCCCGGAGCTCTGGAGACACCATATACTTT. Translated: CASRYSRSSGDTIYF.

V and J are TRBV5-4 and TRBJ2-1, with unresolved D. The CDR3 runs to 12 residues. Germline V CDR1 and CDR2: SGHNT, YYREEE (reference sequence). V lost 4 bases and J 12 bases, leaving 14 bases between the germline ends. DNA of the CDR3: TGTGCCAGCAGCCAGAGAACGAGTGGGCAGTTCTTC. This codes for CASSQRTSGQFF. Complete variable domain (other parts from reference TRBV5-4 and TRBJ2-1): ETGVTQSPTHLIKTRGQQVTLRCSSQSGHNTVSWYQQALGQGPQFIFQYYREEENGRGNFPPRFSGLQFPNYSSELNVNALELDDSALYLCASSQRTSGQFFGPGTRLTVL.

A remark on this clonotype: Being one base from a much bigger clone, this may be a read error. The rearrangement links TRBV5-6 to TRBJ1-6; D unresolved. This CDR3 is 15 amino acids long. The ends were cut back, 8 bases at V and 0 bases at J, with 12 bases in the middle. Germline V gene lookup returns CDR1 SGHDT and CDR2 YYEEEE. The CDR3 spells CARSRWSSYNSPLHF. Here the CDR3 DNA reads TGTGCCAGAAGCCGATGGAGCTCCTATAATTCACCCCTCCACTTT.

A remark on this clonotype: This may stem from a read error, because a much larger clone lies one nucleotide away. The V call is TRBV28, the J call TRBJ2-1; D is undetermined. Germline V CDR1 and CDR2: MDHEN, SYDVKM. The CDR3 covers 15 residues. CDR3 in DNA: TGTGCCGGCAGTTTAAGGCGCGTATCCTACAATGAGCAGTTCTTC. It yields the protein CAGSLRRVSYNEQFF.

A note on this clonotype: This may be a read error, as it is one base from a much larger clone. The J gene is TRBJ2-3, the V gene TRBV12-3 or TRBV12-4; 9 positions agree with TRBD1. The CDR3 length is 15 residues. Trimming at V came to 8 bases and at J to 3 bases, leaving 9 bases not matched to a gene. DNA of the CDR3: TGTGCCAGCGGTGCGGGACAGGGTACGACAGATACGCAGTATTTT. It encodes CASGAGQGTTDTQYF.

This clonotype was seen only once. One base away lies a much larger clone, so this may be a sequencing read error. As DNA, the CDR3 is TGTGCCAACAGTTTGCAGAGAGAAGCTTTCTTT. Translation: CANSLQREAFF. The V call is TRBV28, the J call TRBJ1-1; no clear D. The CDR3 extends over 11 amino acids. Germline loops: CDR1 MDHEN, CDR2 SYDVKM.

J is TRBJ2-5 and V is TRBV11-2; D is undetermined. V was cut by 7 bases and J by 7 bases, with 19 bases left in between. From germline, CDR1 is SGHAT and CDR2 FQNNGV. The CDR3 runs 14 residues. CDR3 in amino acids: CASTRLLAPGTQYF. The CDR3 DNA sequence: TGTGCCAGCACTCGTCTACTCGCTCCCGGGACCCAGTACTTC.

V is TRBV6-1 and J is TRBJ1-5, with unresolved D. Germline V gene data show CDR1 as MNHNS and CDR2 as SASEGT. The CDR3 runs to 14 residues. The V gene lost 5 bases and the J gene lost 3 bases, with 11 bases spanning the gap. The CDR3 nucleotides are TGTGCCAGCAGTTATGGAACCCCCAATCAGCCCCAGCATTTT. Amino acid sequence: CASSYGTPNQPQHF.

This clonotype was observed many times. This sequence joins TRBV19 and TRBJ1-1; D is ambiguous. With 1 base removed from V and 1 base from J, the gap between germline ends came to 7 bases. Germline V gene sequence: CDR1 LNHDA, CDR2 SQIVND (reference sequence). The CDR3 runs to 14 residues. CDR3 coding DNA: TGTGCCAGTAGTATAGGGGCTTCGAACACTGAAGCTTTCTTT. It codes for CASSIGASNTEAFF.

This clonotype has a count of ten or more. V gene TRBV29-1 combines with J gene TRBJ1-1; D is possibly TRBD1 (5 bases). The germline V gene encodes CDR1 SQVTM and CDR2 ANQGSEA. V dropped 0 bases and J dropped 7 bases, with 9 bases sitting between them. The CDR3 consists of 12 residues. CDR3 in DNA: TGCAGCGTTGAAGAGGGGGTCAATGAAGCTTTCTTT. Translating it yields CSVEEGVNEAFF.

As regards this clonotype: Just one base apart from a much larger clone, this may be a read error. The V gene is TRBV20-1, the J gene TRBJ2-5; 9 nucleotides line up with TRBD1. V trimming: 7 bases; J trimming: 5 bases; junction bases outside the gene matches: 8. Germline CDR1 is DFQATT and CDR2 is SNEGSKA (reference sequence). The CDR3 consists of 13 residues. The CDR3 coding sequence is TGCAGTGTCATACAGGGGGCGAGCGAGACCCAGTACTTC. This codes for CSVIQGASETQYF.

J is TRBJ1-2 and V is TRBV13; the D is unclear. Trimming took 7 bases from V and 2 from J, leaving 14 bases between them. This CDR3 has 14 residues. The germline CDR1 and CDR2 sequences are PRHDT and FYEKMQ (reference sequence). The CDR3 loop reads CASTSLDQNYGYTF. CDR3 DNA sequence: TGTGCCAGCACCTCCTTGGACCAGAACTATGGCTACACCTTC.

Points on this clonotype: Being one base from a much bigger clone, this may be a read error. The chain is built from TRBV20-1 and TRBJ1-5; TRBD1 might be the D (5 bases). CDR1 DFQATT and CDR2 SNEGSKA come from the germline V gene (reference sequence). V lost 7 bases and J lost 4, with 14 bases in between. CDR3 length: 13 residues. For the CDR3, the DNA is TGCAGTGTTATGGGGGATCTAAATCAGCCCCAGCATTTT. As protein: CSVMGDLNQPQHF.

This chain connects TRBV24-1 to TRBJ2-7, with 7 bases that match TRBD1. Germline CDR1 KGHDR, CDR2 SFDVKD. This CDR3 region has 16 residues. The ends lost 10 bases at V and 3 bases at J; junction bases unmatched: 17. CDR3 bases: TGTGCCACACGAAGATTATACAGGGGTGCGATCTACGAGCAGTACTTC. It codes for CATRRLYRGAIYEQYF.